This entry is about one T cell receptor beta chain. Its antigen is as yet unknown. The sample comes from a study of cytomegalovirus exposure and HLA in healthy donors. Turning to the study itself: As released early, the data held about 85 million unique TCRs from HLA-typed donors.

Germline CDR1 is SGDLS and CDR2 is YYNGEE. CDR3 length equals 14 residues. With 2 bases removed from V and 4 bases from J, the gap between germline ends came to 10 bases. Study results and limitations: Being productive about 87% or about 30% of the time was typical of most TCR beta V segments in an earlier analysis. In all likelihood, a cluster of highly shared sequence variants was a sequencing artifact. The study recorded 150 to 200 TCR beta chains that were cytomegalovirus-associated.

The PCR employed 60 Vbeta primers together with 13 Jbeta primers. Generated by immunoSEQ multiplex PCR, the TCRdb table keeps only in-frame clones and is missing some. Among around 140,000 clones listed, 64% were seen once. Specimen: PBMCs. The V call is TRBV9, the J call TRBJ1-5, with a possible D match to TRBD1 (5 bases). This clonotype originated in a woman aged 40 to 50 in good health and CMV-seronegative. The CDR3 reads CASSVGGTNQPQHF. The CDR3 DNA follows: TGTGCCAGCAGCGTGGGAGGGACTAATCAGCCCCAGCATTTT.